The source of this T cell receptor beta chain is a study of CD8 T cells in ankylosing spondylitis. Overall study findings and caveats: According to the report, clones linked to the disease were significantly enriched in matched synovial fluid samples taken from ankylosing spondylitis patients. Ankylosing spondylitis blood appeared to be characterized by a TCR beta motif of 7 to 9 highly homologous variants.

V lost 2 bases, J lost 10 bases, and 14 bases lay in between. The CDR3 runs 13 residues. Turning to this clonotype: Its target is not known.

MiXCR, applied by TCRdb to the 5' RACE reads, yields one record per CDR3 protein. Found here are 750,000 to 850,000 distinct CDR3 sequences, 12% of them singletons; the top ten hold approximately 0.51%. V is TRBV12-3 or TRBV12-4 and J is TRBJ2-5, with D unclear. The receptor's source is a male donor with ankylosing spondylitis. What was sequenced was blood, either unsorted or a sorted T cell fraction (not recorded which). CDR3 region: CASSLIRTRGQYF. DNA for the CDR3: TGTGCCAGCAGTTTAATCAGGACCCGAGGCCAGTACTTC.